This T cell receptor (beta chain) derives from a study of T-cell memory formation after mild COVID-19. General study points: A balance of CD4 and CD8 characterized clones contracting day 15 to 85, whereas later expanders leaned CD4+. Contracting CD4+ clones sat mainly in CM and EM; CD8+ in EMRA.

TCRdb processed the 5' RACE reads anew with MiXCR; each CDR3 protein has one entry. The data show about 320,000 distinct CDR3 sequences, 13% to 15% seen once. After removal of 3 bases from V and 3 bases from J, the junction contained 6 bases not matched to a gene. In germline, CDR1 is SGHRS, CDR2 YFSETQ. This CDR3 is built from 15 residues. Many counts were recorded for this clonotype. Its antigen is unidentified. This chain joins TRBV5-1 and TRBJ2-1; 7 positions agree with TRBD1. The sequenced sample was PBMCs or a T cell subset sorted from them (not recorded which). This sequence was found in a man between 18 and 29 years old who had mild COVID-19 (a few samples of this study predate the infection). Cell type and time point are not known. This chain's CDR3 is CASSSPRDSYNEQFF. CDR3 DNA: TGCGCCAGCAGCTCGCCCCGGGACAGCTACAATGAGCAGTTCTTC.